Listed below are T cell receptor beta chains from one sample, sequenced in a study of T cell responses to AZD1222 COVID-19 vaccine. Measured with immunoSEQ multiplex PCR; TCRdb has only the in-frame clones, and not every one. The sample includes over 95,000 clones, approximately 91% of them seen just once. Sequenced material: peripheral blood, taken on day 0 of AZD1222 vaccination. Every receptor here comes from an adult in good health. The CDR3 runs from the conserved cysteine through the conserved F or W. D genes are given only for firm matches. Not every row has a clone size; where given, it reads once, few, many or a size class.

>TRBV7-2|-|TRBJ2-7|-
TGTGCCAGCAGCTCGACGCCCCACGAGCAGTACTTC
CASSSTPHEQYF
>TRBV18|-|TRBJ1-5|-
TGTGCCAGCTCACCTACAGAAGGAGATCAGCCCCAGCATTTT
CASSPTEGDQPQHF
>TRBV29-1|TRBD2|TRBJ2-5|-
TGCAGCGTAACAAGCGGGGGGGCTTTTGAGACCCAGTACTTC
CSVTSGGAFETQYF
>TRBV4-1|-|TRBJ2-2|-
TGCGCCAGCAGCCAAGAGGAAAAGATCGGGGAGCTGTTTTTT
CASSQEEKIGELFF
>TRBV7-2|-|TRBJ2-4|-
TGTGCCAGCAGCTTAGCGCCAGGCCCTGCCAAAAACATTCAGTACTTC
CASSLAPGPAKNIQYF
>TRBV7-2|TRBD2|TRBJ2-1|-
TGTGCCAGCAGCTTAGCGCGGACTAGCGGGGGGGCTTCCTACAATGAGCAGTTCTTC
CASSLARTSGGASYNEQFF
>TRBV27|-|TRBJ2-2|-
TGTGCCAGCAGTTTAAGTACCCCCCGGACGCAGTACACCGGGGAGCTGTTTTTT
CASSLSTPRTQYTGELFF
>TRBV5-4|TRBD1|TRBJ1-2|-
TGTGCCAGCAGCGGTGGGATAAACAGGGGACCTGGCTACACCTTC
CASSGGINRGPGYTF
>TRBV19|-|TRBJ1-3|-
TGTGCCACGAGGATGCATGGAAACACCATATATTTT
CATRMHGNTIYF
>TRBV3-1/TRBV3-2|-|TRBJ2-1|-
TGTGCCAGCAGCCAAGATTTGGGGGGCGAAGGGAATGAGCAGTTCTTC
CASSQDLGGEGNEQFF
>TRBV12-3/TRBV12-4|-|TRBJ2-3|-
TGTGCCAGCACTACCGGGCTCACAGATACGCAGTATTTT
CASTTGLTDTQYF
>TRBV28|TRBD2|TRBJ2-7|-
TGTGCCAGCAGTTTATTTGGGGGAGGGGAGAGGCGGGCGTACTTC
CASSLFGGGERRAYF
>TRBV30|-|TRBJ2-5|-
TGTGCCTGGAGTGTAAGCAGGGGAGCGGGTGAGACCCAGTACTTC
CAWSVSRGAGETQYF
>TRBV12-5|-|TRBJ1-4|-
TGTGCTAGTGGTTTGGTAGGGGTGCATACAACTAATGAAAAACTGTTTTTT
CASGLVGVHTTNEKLFF
>TRBV6-5|-|TRBJ2-1|once
TGTGCCAGCAGTCCCCGAGGGGATGAGCAGTTCTTC
CASSPRGDEQFF
>TRBV5-1|-|TRBJ2-7|-
TGCGCCAGCAGCTTGGAACGGATCCCGGGGGAGCAGTACTTC
CASSLERIPGEQYF
>TRBV3-1/TRBV3-2|TRBD1|TRBJ2-7|-
TGTGCCAGCAGCCAACCGGGACAGGGCAATTACGAGCAGTACTTC
CASSQPGQGNYEQYF
>TRBV12-5|TRBD1|TRBJ2-7|-
TGTGCTAGTGGTTTGGTACCGCCGGGACAGGTATCCTACGAGCAGTACTTC
CASGLVPPGQVSYEQYF
>TRBV19|-|TRBJ2-7|few
TGTGCCAGTAGTGGCGGATCAGTCTACGAGCAGTACTTC
CASSGGSVYEQYF
>TRBV6-6|-|TRBJ2-7|-
TGTGCCAGCAGTTTGGCGGCACGGGGCGAGCAGTACTTC
CASSLAARGEQYF
>TRBV13|TRBD1|TRBJ1-2|-
TGTGCCAGCAGACCTAGGACAGGGTGGCTGGAGAACTATGGCTACACCTTC
CASRPRTGWLENYGYTF
>TRBV30|-|TRBJ1-2|-
TGTGCCTGGAGTGTACTTGGGGGGAACTATGGCTACACCTTC
CAWSVLGGNYGYTF
>TRBV9|-|TRBJ1-3|-
TGTGCCAGCAGCGTAGGTGGGCAGGGCACTGGAAACACCATATATTTT
CASSVGGQGTGNTIYF
>TRBV7-9|-|TRBJ2-2|once
TGTGCCAGCAGCTTAATGACTGGGGGCACCGGGGAGCTGTTTTTT
CASSLMTGGTGELFF
>TRBV5-6|-|TRBJ2-7|-
TGTGCCAGCAGCTTGGAAATAGCCGAGCAGTACTTC
CASSLEIAEQYF
>TRBV6-5|TRBD1|TRBJ2-7|-
TGTGCCAGCAGGGACAGGTCCTACGAGCAGTACTTC
CASRDRSYEQYF
>TRBV12-3/TRBV12-4|-|TRBJ2-7|-
TGTGCCAGCAGGCAGGGGAGCTCCTACGAGCAGTACTTC
CASRQGSSYEQYF
>TRBV5-1|-|TRBJ1-2|-
TGCGCCAGCAGCCGACGTTCAGGGATTCGGAACTATGGCTACACCTTC
CASSRRSGIRNYGYTF
>TRBV15|-|TRBJ1-1|-
TGTGCCACCAGCAGAGGTGGGGTTCTTCCGGGGTGGAACACTGAAGCTTTCTTT
CATSRGGVLPGWNTEAFF
>TRBV9|-|TRBJ1-6|-
TGTGCCAGCAGCGTATCTCCAGGACCGCCAATTGAATCCTATAATTCACCCCTCCACTTT
CASSVSPGPPIESYNSPLHF
>TRBV7-3|TRBD1|TRBJ1-5|-
TGTGCCAGCAGCACGACAGGGGAATCTCGCAATCAGCCCCAGCATTTT
CASSTTGESRNQPQHF
>TRBV14|TRBD2|TRBJ2-7|once
TGTGCCAGCAGCCAAGGTCTCGGGGGGACCTCCTACGAGCAGTACTTC
CASSQGLGGTSYEQYF
>TRBV6-6|TRBD1|TRBJ2-7|-
TGTGCCAGCAGTCCACCCATCCCGACAGGGGGAGAGATCGGCGAGCAGTACTTC
CASSPPIPTGGEIGEQYF
>TRBV4-2|TRBD1|TRBJ1-6|-
TGTGCCAGCAGCCAAGGGACAGGGAGTTCACCCCTCCACTTT
CASSQGTGSSPLHF
>TRBV18|-|TRBJ1-1|few
TGTGCCAGCTCACCACCCCGGAACGAGGGGCGCAACGCTGAAGCTTTCTTT
CASSPPRNEGRNAEAFF
>TRBV7-2|-|TRBJ1-1|once
TGTGCCAGCAGCTTAGGGTTGGCGAGCACTGAAGCTTTCTTT
CASSLGLASTEAFF
>TRBV6-5|-|TRBJ1-1|-
TGTGCCAGCAGTTGGGGGGTCGGTGAAGCTTTCTTT
CASSWGVGEAFF
>TRBV6-1|-|TRBJ1-1|once
TGTGCCAGCAGTGAGACCCTACAGGGCACAGCTTTCTTT
CASSETLQGTAFF
>TRBV7-7|TRBD1|TRBJ2-5|-
TGTGCTAGCAGCCCAACAGGGGGCGCGGGGGAGACCCAGTACTTC
CASSPTGGAGETQYF
>TRBV30|-|TRBJ1-5|-
TGTGCCTGGAGTCAGGAGGGCAATCAGCCCCAGCATTTT
CAWSQEGNQPQHF
>TRBV19|TRBD1|TRBJ1-6|-
TGTGCCAGTAGTATGATCGCGACAGGGGTTAATTCACCCCTCCACTTT
CASSMIATGVNSPLHF
>TRBV4-1|TRBD1|TRBJ1-4|-
TGCGCCAGCAGCCAAGTATTGGACAGGGGAGGTGAAAAACTGTTTTTT
CASSQVLDRGGEKLFF
>TRBV3-1/TRBV3-2|-|TRBJ1-4|-
TGTGCCAGCAGCCAAGGCCTTGTCAATGAAAAACTGTTTTTT
CASSQGLVNEKLFF
>TRBV7-2|-|TRBJ1-3|-
TGTGCCAGCAGCTTGATAACTTACTCTGGAAACACCATATATTTT
CASSLITYSGNTIYF